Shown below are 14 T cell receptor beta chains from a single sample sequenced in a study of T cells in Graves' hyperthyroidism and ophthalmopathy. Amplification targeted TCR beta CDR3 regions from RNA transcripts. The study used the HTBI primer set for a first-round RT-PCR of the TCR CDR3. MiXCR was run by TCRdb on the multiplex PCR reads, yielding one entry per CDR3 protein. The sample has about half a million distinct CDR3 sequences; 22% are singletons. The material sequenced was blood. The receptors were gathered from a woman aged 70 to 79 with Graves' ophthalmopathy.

CDR3 region: CASSIRDRPLTGELFF. CDR3 DNA: TGTGCCAGTAGTATCCGGGACAGGCCACTCACCGGGGAGCTGTTTTTT. This chain uses TRBV19 with TRBJ2-2; 8 bases map to TRBD1. Germline trimming cut 3 bases from V and 4 bases from J; bases unmatched to any gene: 7. Per germline, CDR1 LNHDA and CDR2 SQIVND (reference sequence). The CDR3 runs to 16 residues. Full variable domain (rest looked up from reference TRBV19 and TRBJ2-2): DGGITQSPKYLFRKEGQNVTLSCEQNLNHDAMYWYRQDPGQGLRLIYYSQIVNDFQKGDIAEGYSVSREKKESFPLTVTSAQKNPTAFYLCASSIRDRPLTGELFFGEGSRLTVL.

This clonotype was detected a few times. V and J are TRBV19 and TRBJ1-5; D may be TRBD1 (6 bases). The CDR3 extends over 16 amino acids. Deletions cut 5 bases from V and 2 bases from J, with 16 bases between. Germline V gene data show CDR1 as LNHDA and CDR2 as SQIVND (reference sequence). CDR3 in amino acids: CASSALPGVGNQPQHF. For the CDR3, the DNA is TGTGCCAGTAGTGCCTTACCAGGGGTCGGCAATCAGCCCCAGCATTTT.

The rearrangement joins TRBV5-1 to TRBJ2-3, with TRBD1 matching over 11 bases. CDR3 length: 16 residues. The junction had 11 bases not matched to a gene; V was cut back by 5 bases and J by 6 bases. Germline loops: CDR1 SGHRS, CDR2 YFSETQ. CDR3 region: CASRLDGTGGFDTQYF. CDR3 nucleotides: TGCGCCAGCAGACTCGACGGGACAGGGGGTTTCGATACGCAGTATTTT.

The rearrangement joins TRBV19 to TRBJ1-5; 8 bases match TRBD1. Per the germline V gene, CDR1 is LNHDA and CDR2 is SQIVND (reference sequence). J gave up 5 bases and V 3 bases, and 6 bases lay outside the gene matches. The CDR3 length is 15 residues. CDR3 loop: CASSIGVRGHQPQHF. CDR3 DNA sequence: TGTGCCAGTAGTATTGGCGTCAGGGGGCATCAGCCCCAGCATTTT.

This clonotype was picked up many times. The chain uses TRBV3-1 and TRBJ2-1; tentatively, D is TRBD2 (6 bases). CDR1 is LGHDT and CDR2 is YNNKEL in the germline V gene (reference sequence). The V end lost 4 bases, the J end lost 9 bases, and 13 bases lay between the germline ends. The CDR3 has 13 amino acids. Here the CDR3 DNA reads TGTGCCAGCAGCCCTTCTAGCGTAGGTGAGCAGTTCTTC. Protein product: CASSPSSVGEQFF.

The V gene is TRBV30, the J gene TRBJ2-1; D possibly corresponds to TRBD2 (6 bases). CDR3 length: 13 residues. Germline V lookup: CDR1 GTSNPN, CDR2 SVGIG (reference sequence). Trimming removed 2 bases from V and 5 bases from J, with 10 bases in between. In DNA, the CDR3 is TGTGCCTGGAGTCCGGGACTTAACAATGAGCAGTTCTTC. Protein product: CAWSPGLNNEQFF. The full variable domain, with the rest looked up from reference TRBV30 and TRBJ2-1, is SQTIHQWPATLVQPVGSPLSLECTVEGTSNPNLYWYRQAAGRGLQLLFYSVGIGQISSEVPQNLSASRPQDRQFILSSKKLLLSDSGFYLCAWSPGLNNEQFFGPGTRLTVL.

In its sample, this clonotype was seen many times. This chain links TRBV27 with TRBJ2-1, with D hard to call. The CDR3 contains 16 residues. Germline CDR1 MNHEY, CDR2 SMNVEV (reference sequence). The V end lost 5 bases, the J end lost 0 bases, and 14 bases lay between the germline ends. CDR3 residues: CASSPTTVSSYNEQFF. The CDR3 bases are TGTGCCAGCAGTCCCACGACGGTAAGCTCCTACAATGAGCAGTTCTTC.

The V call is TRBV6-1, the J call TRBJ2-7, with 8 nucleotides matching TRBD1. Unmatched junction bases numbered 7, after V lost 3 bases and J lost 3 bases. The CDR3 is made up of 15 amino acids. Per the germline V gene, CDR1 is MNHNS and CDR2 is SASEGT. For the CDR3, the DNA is TGTGCCAGCAGTGATAGGACAGGGATCGTCTACGAGCAGTACTTC. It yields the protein CASSDRTGIVYEQYF.

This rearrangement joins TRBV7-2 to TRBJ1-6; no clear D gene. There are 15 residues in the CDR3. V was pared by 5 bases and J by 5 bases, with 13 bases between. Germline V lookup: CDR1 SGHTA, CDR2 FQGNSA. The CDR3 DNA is TGTGCCAGCAGCCAATCGACAAATGATAATTCACCCCTCCACTTT. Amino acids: CASSQSTNDNSPLHF. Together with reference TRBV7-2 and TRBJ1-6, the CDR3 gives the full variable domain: GAGVSQSPSNKVTEKGKDVELRCDPISGHTALYWYRQSLGQGLEFLIYFQGNSAPDKSGLPSDRFSAERTGGSVSTLTIQRTQQEDSAVYLCASSQSTNDNSPLHFGNGTRLTVT.

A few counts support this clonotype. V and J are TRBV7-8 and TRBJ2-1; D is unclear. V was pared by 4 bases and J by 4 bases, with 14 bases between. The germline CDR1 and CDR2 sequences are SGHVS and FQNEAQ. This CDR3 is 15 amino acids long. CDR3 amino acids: CASSSAPRSYNEQFF. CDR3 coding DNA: TGTGCCAGCAGCTCGGCCCCACGATCGTACAATGAGCAGTTCTTC.

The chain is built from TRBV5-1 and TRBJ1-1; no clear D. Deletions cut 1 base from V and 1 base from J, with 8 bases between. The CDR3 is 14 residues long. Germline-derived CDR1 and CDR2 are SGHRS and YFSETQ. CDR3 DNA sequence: TGCGCCAGCAGCTTGTGGCAGGAGAACACTGAAGCTTTCTTT. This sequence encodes CASSLWQENTEAFF.

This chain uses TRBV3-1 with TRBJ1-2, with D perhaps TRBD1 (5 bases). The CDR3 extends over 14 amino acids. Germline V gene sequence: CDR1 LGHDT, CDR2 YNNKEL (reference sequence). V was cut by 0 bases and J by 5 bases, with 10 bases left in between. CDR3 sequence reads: CASSQDAGVYGYTF. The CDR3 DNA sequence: TGTGCCAGCAGCCAAGACGCGGGGGTATATGGCTACACCTTC.

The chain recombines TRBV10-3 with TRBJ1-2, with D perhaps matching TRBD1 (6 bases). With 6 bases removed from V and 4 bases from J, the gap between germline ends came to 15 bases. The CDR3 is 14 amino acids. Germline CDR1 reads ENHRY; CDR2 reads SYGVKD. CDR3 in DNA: TGTGCCATCAGCGCGGGGGGCCGGAGCTATGGCTACACCTTC. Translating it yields CAISAGGRSYGYTF.

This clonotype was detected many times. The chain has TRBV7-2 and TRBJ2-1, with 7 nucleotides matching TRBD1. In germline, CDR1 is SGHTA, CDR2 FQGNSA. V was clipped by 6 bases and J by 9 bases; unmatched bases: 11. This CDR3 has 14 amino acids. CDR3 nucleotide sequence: TGTGCCAGCAGTTGGACAGGCCTAATTAGTGAGCAGTTCTTC. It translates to CASSWTGLISEQFF.